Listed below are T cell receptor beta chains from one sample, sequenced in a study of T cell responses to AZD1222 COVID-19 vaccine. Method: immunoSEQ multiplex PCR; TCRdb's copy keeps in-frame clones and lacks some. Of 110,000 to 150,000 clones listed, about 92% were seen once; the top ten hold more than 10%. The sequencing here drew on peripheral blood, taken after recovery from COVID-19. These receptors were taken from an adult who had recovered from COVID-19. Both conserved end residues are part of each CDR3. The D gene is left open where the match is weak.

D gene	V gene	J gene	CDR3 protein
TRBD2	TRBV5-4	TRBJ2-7	CASSATSGQTYEQYF
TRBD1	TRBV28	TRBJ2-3	CASDGTGGDTQYF
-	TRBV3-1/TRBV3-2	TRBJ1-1	CASSQFTVTEAFF
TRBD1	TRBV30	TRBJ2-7	CALWDSTYEQYF
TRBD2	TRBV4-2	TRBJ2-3	CASSQAVAGRADTQYF
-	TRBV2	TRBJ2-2	CASHSAAGELFF
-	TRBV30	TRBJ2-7	CAWSTGSMHEQYF
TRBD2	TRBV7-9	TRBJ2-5	CASSSGEGQETQYF
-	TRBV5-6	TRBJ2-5	CASSLTGRQETQYF
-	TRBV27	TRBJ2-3	CASRVSTDTQYF
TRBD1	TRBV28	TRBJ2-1	CASSLPRTGGDEQFF
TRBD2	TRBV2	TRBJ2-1	CASSDWKRTSGTNEQFF
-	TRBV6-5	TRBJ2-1	CASSRLPGNEQFF
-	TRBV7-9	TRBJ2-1	CASSLAGEGSYNEQFF
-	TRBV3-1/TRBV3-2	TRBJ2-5	CASSQNRAAETQYF
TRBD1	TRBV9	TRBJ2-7	CASSVAGTGGYEQYF
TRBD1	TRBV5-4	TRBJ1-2	CASSFDRVRGYTF
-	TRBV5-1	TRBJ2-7	CASSLLEEQYF
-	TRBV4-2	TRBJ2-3	CASSQGAGTSTDTQYF
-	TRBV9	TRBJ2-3	CASSVGRGDPWVDTQYF
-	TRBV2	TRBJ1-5	CASSAGRGFEPQHF
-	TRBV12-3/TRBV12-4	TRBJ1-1	CASSFSYLKAFF